The rows below give T cell receptor beta chains drawn from one sample of a study of identical twins. TCRdb used MiXCR to reprocess the 5' RACE reads, holding one entry per CDR3 protein. This table holds 350,000 to 450,000 distinct CDR3 sequences, around 18% found once. Sequenced sample: naive T cells sorted from blood. All receptors derive from a man aged 45-65 years in good health. Both conserved end residues are part of each CDR3. A D gene is named only where the DNA matches it firmly. Clone size, where shown, is once, few, many, or a class for clones that have expanded.

d_gene,abundance,j_gene,v_gene,CDR3nt,CDR3aa
NA,NA,TRBJ2-7,TRBV20-1,TGCAGTGCTCGCCCGACAGGGGGTAAAGGGCTAGCGGGAACCTACGAGCAGTACTTC,CSARPTGGKGLAGTYEQYF
NA,NA,TRBJ2-2,TRBV6-2/TRBV6-3,TGTGCCAGCAGAACGACAGCCGCGAACACCGGGGAGCTGTTTTTT,CASRTTAANTGELFF
NA,NA,TRBJ2-1,TRBV3-1,TGTGCCAGCAGCCAGGGACGCAAGCAGTTCTTC,CASSQGRKQFF
NA,few,TRBJ2-2,TRBV4-3,TGCGCCAGCAGCCAAGAACCATGGGCGAACACCGGGGAGCTGTTTTTT,CASSQEPWANTGELFF
TRBD2,NA,TRBJ2-2,TRBV4-3,TGCGCCAGCAGCCAAGATCGGAGCGGGGGGGCGGTCGGGGAGCTGTTTTTT,CASSQDRSGGAVGELFF
NA,few,TRBJ2-3,TRBV7-2,TGTGCCAGCAGCCCTCGGACAGCCCACACAGATACGCAGTATTTT,CASSPRTAHTDTQYF
TRBD1,few,TRBJ2-1,TRBV7-8,TGTGCCAGCAGCCCCCGGGACAGGTACAATGAGCAGTTCTTC,CASSPRDRYNEQFF
TRBD2,few,TRBJ2-3,TRBV20-1,TGCAGTGCTCCCGGGACTAGCGGGAGGGCGGAAGATACGCAGTATTTT,CSAPGTSGRAEDTQYF
NA,many,TRBJ1-6,TRBV27,TGTGCCAGCAGTTTAACGGGGGGTCGGCCCCTCCACTTT,CASSLTGGRPLHF
NA,many,TRBJ1-5,TRBV6-6,TGTGCCAGCAGTTACGGGGGGAATCAGCCCCAGCATTTT,CASSYGGNQPQHF
TRBD1,many,TRBJ1-2,TRBV5-1,TGCGCCAGCAGCCTCCGACAGGGGGCCGGTGGCTACACCTTC,CASSLRQGAGGYTF
NA,few,TRBJ1-5,TRBV10-3,TGTGCCATCAGTGGATACTCCACCCAGCCCCAGCATTTT,CAISGYSTQPQHF
NA,NA,TRBJ1-2,TRBV6-1,TGTGCCAGCAGACCGCGGGGGGCTAACTATGGCTACACCTTC,CASRPRGANYGYTF
NA,many,TRBJ2-5,TRBV29-1,TGCAGCGTCGGACAGGGTCCGAGCGGGGGGTACCAAGAGACCCAGTACTTC,CSVGQGPSGGYQETQYF